This is a list of T cell receptor beta chains from one sample in a study of blood T cell repertoires in COVID-19. Profiled with immunoSEQ multiplex PCR; TCRdb holds only in-frame clones, not every one. Here the sample spans 140,000 to 150,000 clones, under 90% being singletons. What was sequenced was peripheral blood. These receptor sequences come from a human donor in a cohort sampled during active COVID-19. The CDR3 runs from the conserved cysteine through the conserved F or W. The D gene is left open where the match is weak. Clone size is stated in some rows and not others, as once, few, many or a class when expanded.

d_gene,len,abundance,j_gene,v_gene,CDR3aa,CDR3nt
.,15,.,TRBJ1-5,TRBV6-1,CASSEPLLGNQPQHF,TGTGCCAGCAGTGAACCTCTTCTTGGCAATCAGCCCCAGCATTTT
.,18,.,TRBJ1-4,TRBV21-1,CASSTPPPGVVGDEKLFF,TGTGCCAGCAGCACTCCACCACCAGGGGTGGTGGGTGATGAAAAACTGTTTTTT
TRBD2,16,many,TRBJ2-1,TRBV9,CASSARLAGSYNEQFF,TGTGCCAGCAGCGCCCGACTAGCGGGAAGCTACAATGAGCAGTTCTTC
TRBD1,16,.,TRBJ1-2,TRBV19,CASVLLSGGQPYGYTF,TGTGCCAGCGTTCTCTTGTCAGGGGGCCAACCCTATGGCTACACCTTC
TRBD1,14,.,TRBJ2-1,TRBV7-2,CASSSRDSRGEQFF,TGTGCCAGCAGCTCCCGGGACAGTCGAGGTGAGCAGTTCTTC
TRBD2,14,.,TRBJ2-5,TRBV9,CASSVGLARETQYF,TGTGCCAGCAGCGTGGGACTAGCTCGTGAGACCCAGTACTTC
.,13,.,TRBJ2-3,TRBV10-3,CAISGQDGDTQYF,TGTGCCATCAGTGGACAGGATGGAGATACGCAGTATTTT
TRBD1,15,.,TRBJ2-1,TRBV5-1,CASSLASDRGIEQFF,TGCGCCAGCAGCTTGGCCTCAGACAGGGGAATTGAGCAGTTCTTC
TRBD1,16,.,TRBJ2-5,TRBV4-2,CASSQGQGARQETQYF,TGTGCCAGCAGCCAGGGGCAGGGGGCGAGGCAAGAGACCCAGTACTTC
.,14,once,TRBJ2-7,TRBV6-4,CASSLKAEPYEQYF,TGTGCCAGCAGCCTTAAAGCGGAACCCTACGAGCAGTACTTC
.,15,.,TRBJ1-3,TRBV12-5,CASGLGAISGNTIYF,TGTGCTAGTGGTTTAGGAGCAATCTCTGGAAACACCATATATTTT
.,15,.,TRBJ2-4,TRBV18,CASSQGTLAKNIQYF,TGTGCCAGCTCACAGGGGACACTAGCCAAAAACATTCAGTACTTC
.,13,.,TRBJ2-3,TRBV29-1,CSVTDRGGDTQYF,TGCAGCGTCACGGACAGAGGTGGAGATACGCAGTATTTT
.,13,.,TRBJ1-6,TRBV4-1,CASSHGNYSPLHF,TGCGCCAGCAGCCATGGCAATTATTCACCCCTCCACTTT
TRBD2,15,.,TRBJ2-3,TRBV7-8,CASSSQRGRSDTQYF,TGTGCCAGCAGCTCACAGCGGGGGCGGTCAGATACGCAGTATTTT
TRBD1,14,few,TRBJ2-2,TRBV4-1,CASSQVTGGGELFF,TGCGCCAGCAGCCAAGTGACAGGGGGCGGGGAGCTGTTTTTT
.,15,.,TRBJ1-2,TRBV6-5,CASSSSQGGQYGYTF,TGTGCCAGCAGTTCCTCTCAGGGTGGCCAGTATGGCTACACCTTC
TRBD1,13,.,TRBJ1-1,TRBV10-3,CAITLSWDSEAFF,TGTGCCATCACCCTAAGTTGGGACAGTGAAGCTTTCTTT
.,14,.,TRBJ2-2,TRBV2,CASTFGSVTGELFF,TGTGCCAGCACTTTTGGCTCTGTCACCGGGGAGCTGTTTTTT
.,12,.,TRBJ1-5,TRBV19,CASSYLSSPQHF,TGTGCCAGTAGTTATCTAAGTTCGCCCCAGCATTTT
.,13,.,TRBJ2-2,TRBV10-3,CAISESAAQELFF,TGTGCCATCAGTGAGAGTGCCGCACAGGAGCTGTTTTTT
TRBD2,18,few,TRBJ2-1,TRBV29-1,CSVEGGLTTSGGFGEQFF,TGCAGCGTTGAAGGGGGGCTGACCACTAGCGGGGGCTTCGGTGAGCAGTTCTTC
.,17,.,TRBJ2-5,TRBV7-3,CASSLTGGSRSQETQYF,TGTGCCAGCAGCTTAACAGGGGGAAGCCGGTCCCAAGAGACCCAGTACTTC
.,13,.,TRBJ1-1,TRBV5-1,CASSWGSETEAFF,TGCGCCAGCAGCTGGGGCTCGGAGACTGAAGCTTTCTTT
.,14,.,TRBJ1-6,TRBV7-2,CASSSTRRDSPLHF,TGTGCCAGCAGCTCAACCAGGCGAGATTCACCCCTCCACTTT
.,12,.,TRBJ2-5,TRBV5-8,CASRLLSETQYF,TGTGCCAGCAGGTTATTGTCCGAGACCCAGTACTTC
.,15,.,TRBJ1-6,TRBV5-8,CASSLRIARDSPLHF,TGTGCCAGCAGCTTGCGGATAGCACGAGATTCACCCCTCCACTTT
TRBD1,14,.,TRBJ2-7,TRBV3-1/TRBV3-2,CASSWRGQGYEQYF,TGTGCCAGCAGCTGGAGGGGACAGGGCTACGAGCAGTACTTC
TRBD1,14,.,TRBJ1-1,TRBV5-1,CASSSQGVNTEAFF,TGCGCCAGCAGCTCCCAGGGGGTGAACACTGAAGCTTTCTTT
.,13,.,TRBJ1-5,TRBV6-5,CATAGGGSQPQHF,TGTGCCACCGCGGGGGGCGGTAGTCAGCCCCAGCATTTT
.,14,.,TRBJ2-2,TRBV29-1,CSVALQGNTGELFF,TGCAGCGTTGCCCTTCAGGGGAACACCGGGGAGCTGTTTTTT